This T cell receptor (beta chain) is drawn from a study of T cell clonality in common variable immunodeficiency. This clone was recorded many times. The read ends 3 residues before the CDR3 terminus; that terminus is restored from the germline J gene. Germline V CDR1 and CDR2: MDHEN, SYDVKM. V was trimmed by 5 bases and J by 3 bases, leaving 13 bases between them. This CDR3 spans 14 amino acids. Libraries were prepared by immunoSEQ multiplex PCR; TCRdb keeps only in-frame clonotypes and omits some of them. The profile covers fewer than 75,000 clones, none occurring a single time. This sequence joins TRBV28 and TRBJ1-2; D is perhaps TRBD1 (5 bases). The source material was peripheral blood mononuclear cells. The receptor comes from a person aged 18 to 70 in good health. The CDR3 bases that were read are TGTGCCAGCAGTCCCACGGGAGGGGACTATGGC. Translation: CASSPTGGDYG. The entire CDR3 reads CASSPTGGDYGYTF.